A single sample is the source of the 29 T cell receptor beta chains below, sequenced in a study of blood T cells in healthy people across ages. The second PCR ran roughly 6 to 11 cycles with a sample-barcoded 5' primer and J-beta primers. Using its own MiXCR run on the 5' RACE reads, TCRdb lists one record per CDR3 protein. The table records a few hundred thousand distinct CDR3 sequences, 50% to 60% of them present only once. The sequenced sample was blood. The source is a man aged 55 to 70 in good health.

This clonotype was detected only a few times. The J gene is TRBJ1-2, the V gene TRBV12-3 or TRBV12-4; D might be TRBD1 (6 bases). The CDR3 is 13 amino acids. V was pared by 1 base and J by 8 bases, with 11 bases between. The CDR3 region is CASSLGGAGGYTF. The CDR3 DNA sequence: TGTGCCAGCAGTTTAGGGGGGGCAGGGGGCTACACCTTC.

The chain is built from TRBV13 and TRBJ2-7; 7 bases fit TRBD1. This CDR3 comprises 15 residues. V lost 1 base and J lost 4; bases outside the gene matches: 7. The germline V gene has CDR1 PRHDT and CDR2 FYEKMQ (reference sequence). CDR3 bases: TGTGCCAGCAGCTTAGACCTTGACAGGGTATACGAGCAGTACTTC. This sequence encodes CASSLDLDRVYEQYF.

The rearrangement joins TRBV19 to TRBJ1-5; D possibly corresponds to TRBD1 (5 bases). The CDR3 contains 13 residues. Germline assignment: CDR1 LNHDA and CDR2 SQIVND (reference sequence). Deletions cut 5 bases from V and 7 bases from J, with 12 bases between. CDR3: CASSGGGFQPQHF. CDR3 sequence (DNA): TGTGCCAGTAGTGGGGGGGGATTCCAGCCCCAGCATTTT.

The chain employs TRBV5-1 and TRBJ2-1; 14 nucleotides align to TRBD2. After removal of 0 bases from V and 8 bases from J, the junction contained 4 bases not matched to a gene. The CDR3 totals 16 residues. Germline-derived CDR1 and CDR2 are SGHRS and YFSETQ. This CDR3 is CASSLAVTSGRDEQFF. The DNA for the CDR3 is TGCGCCAGCAGCTTGGCCGTGACTAGCGGGAGGGATGAGCAGTTCTTC.

This chain uses TRBV20-1 with TRBJ2-6, with D maybe TRBD2 (6 bases). CDR1 DFQATT and CDR2 SNEGSKA come from the germline V gene (reference sequence). Trimming cost V 3 bases and J 1 base, with 16 bases left between them. The CDR3 spans 17 residues. This CDR3 is CSASSRGSRSGANVLTF. CDR3 nucleotide sequence: TGCAGTGCTAGTTCGCGGGGAAGTAGGTCTGGGGCCAACGTCCTGACTTTC.

V gene TRBV7-8 combines with J gene TRBJ2-3; D tentatively fits TRBD1 or TRBD2 (6 bases each). The CDR3 is 14 amino acids. The V end was cut by 5 bases, the J end by 4 bases, with 13 bases between. Germline CDR1 and CDR2: SGHVS and FQNEAQ. The CDR3 protein is CASSPGGSADTQYF. In nucleotides, the CDR3 is TGTGCCAGCAGCCCCGGGGGCAGCGCAGATACGCAGTATTTT. The variable domain in full, with the rest retrieved from reference TRBV7-8 and TRBJ2-3, is GAGVSQSPRYKVAKRGQDVALRCDPISGHVSLFWYQQALGQGPEFLTYFQNEAQLDKSGLPSDRFFAERPEGSVSTLKIQRTQQEDSAVYLCASSPGGSADTQYFGPGTRLTVL.

This sequence joins TRBV20-1 and TRBJ2-7; D not resolved. The CDR3 runs 13 residues. Germline V gene sequence: CDR1 DFQATT, CDR2 SNEGSKA (reference sequence). V shed 3 bases and J shed 2 bases, with 11 bases lying between them. Here the CDR3 reads CSASQLGTYEQYF. The CDR3 DNA reads as TGCAGTGCTAGTCAGTTGGGGACCTACGAGCAGTACTTC.

V and J are TRBV12-3 or TRBV12-4 and TRBJ2-3; D is tentatively TRBD1 or TRBD2 (5 bases each). The V end was cut by 8 bases, the J end by 4 bases, with 19 bases between. This CDR3 has 15 amino acids. CDR3 nucleotide sequence: TGTGCCAGCTCCGGAACGGGACCATTGGCAGATACGCAGTATTTT. Its translation: CASSGTGPLADTQYF.

On this clonotype itself: A read error is possible here, since a much larger clone lies one base away. The chain couples TRBV6-2 or TRBV6-3 to TRBJ2-5, with 12 positions matching TRBD1. V was pared by 11 bases and J by 11 bases, with 12 bases of the junction left unmatched. The CDR3 loop spans 13 amino acids. From germline, CDR1 is MNHEY and CDR2 SVGEGT. This chain's CDR3 is CAARDRGRREQYF. DNA of the CDR3: TGTGCCGCCCGGGACAGGGGGCGGCGAGAGCAGTACTTC.

The chain is built from TRBV29-1 and TRBJ1-6; D call uncertain. Germline assignment: CDR1 SQVTM and CDR2 ANQGSEA. V lost 4 bases to trimming and J lost 6 bases, with 7 bases between them. This CDR3 is 12 amino acids long. The CDR3 sequence is CSVATPNSPLHF. The CDR3 bases are TGCAGCGTTGCGACACCTAATTCACCCCTCCACTTT.

This clonotype was observed a handful of times. This chain connects TRBV7-2 to TRBJ2-2; D may match TRBD1 or TRBD2 (5 bases each). The CDR3 spans 15 residues. V was pared by 1 base and J by 7 bases, with 13 bases between. The germline V gene has CDR1 SGHTA and CDR2 FQGNSA. CDR3: CASSLDSGAIGELFF. For the CDR3, the DNA is TGTGCCAGCAGCTTAGATTCCGGGGCCATCGGGGAGCTGTTTTTT.

This clonotype was recorded once. CDR3 nucleotide sequence: TGTGCCAGCAGTTACTCGCCGGGAAAGAAGGAGACCCAGTACTTC. Translated, it gives CASSYSPGKKETQYF. This chain links TRBV6-5 with TRBJ2-5; possibly TRBD2 for D (5 bases). Germline lookup yields CDR1 MNHEY and CDR2 SVGAGI. The germline V and J ends were trimmed by 0 bases and 5 bases, with 13 bases remaining between them. This CDR3 region has 15 residues.

The chain combines TRBV29-1 with TRBJ2-7; 8 positions match TRBD1. Germline lookup yields CDR1 SQVTM and CDR2 ANQGSEA. Germline trimming cut 4 bases from V and 6 bases from J; bases unmatched to any gene: 11. The CDR3 is 14 amino acids. CDR3 residues: CSVVGRQGMSEQYF. CDR3 nucleotides: TGCAGCGTTGTAGGGCGACAGGGGATGAGCGAGCAGTACTTC.

This clonotype appeared a few times. This chain connects TRBV11-3 to TRBJ2-3, with a possible D match to TRBD2 (5 bases). Germline V CDR1 and CDR2: SGHNT, YENEEA. Trimming took 2 bases from V and 4 from J, leaving 7 bases between them. The CDR3 runs 13 residues. The DNA of the CDR3 is TGTGCCAGCAGCTTAAATAGCGCAGATACGCAGTATTTT. Encoded protein: CASSLNSADTQYF.

The chain employs TRBV27 and TRBJ2-7; D gene uncertain. The better agreement between TRBJ2-5 and the DNA end casts doubt on the J call. The CDR3 sequence is 13 residues long. CDR1 MNHEY and CDR2 SMNVEV come from the germline V gene (reference sequence). CDR3 sequence reads: CASSNSHGETQYF. CDR3 DNA sequence: TGTGCCAGCAGTAACAGCCACGGGGAGACCCAGTACTTC.

The chain employs TRBV12-3 or TRBV12-4 and TRBJ2-5; 8 bases fit TRBD2. Trimming removed 8 bases from V and 7 bases from J; junction bases left unmatched: 12. The CDR3 covers 14 residues. CDR3 DNA: TGTGCCAGCCTACACGGGAGGGCGCCAGGGACCCAGTACTTC. This translates into CASLHGRAPGTQYF.

The rearrangement uses TRBV29-1 and TRBJ2-1, with D possibly matching TRBD1 (5 bases). CDR3 length: 13 residues. The V gene lost 5 bases and the J gene lost 8 bases, with 16 bases spanning the gap. CDR1 and CDR2 (germline): SQVTM, ANQGSEA. CDR3 nucleotides: TGCAGCGTTAATGACAGCCCCGACTATGAGCAGTTCTTC. Translation gives CSVNDSPDYEQFF.

The chain has TRBV28 and TRBJ2-3, with 10 bases matching TRBD2. Germline assignment: CDR1 MDHEN and CDR2 SYDVKM. The CDR3 has 16 residues. The junction had 10 bases not matched to a gene; V was cut back by 5 bases and J by 5 bases. CDR3 sequence (DNA): TGTGCCAGCAGTGAAAGCGGGAGGGCCCTCGAAGATACGCAGTATTTT. Its protein product is CASSESGRALEDTQYF.

V is TRBV5-1 and J is TRBJ2-1, with 7 bases fitting TRBD1. CDR3 length: 16 residues. V lost 4 bases, J lost 8 bases, and 15 bases stayed unmatched. CDR1 SGHRS and CDR2 YFSETQ come from the germline V gene. CDR3 loop: CASSKGTAQRVDEQFF. As DNA, the CDR3 is TGCGCCAGCAGCAAAGGGACAGCCCAACGGGTCGATGAGCAGTTCTTC. The full variable domain, rest sourced from reference TRBV5-1 and TRBJ2-1, is KAGVTQTPRYLIKTRGQQVTLSCSPISGHRSVSWYQQTPGQGLQFLFEYFSETQRNKGNFPGRFSGRQFSNSRSEMNVSTLELGDSALYLCASSKGTAQRVDEQFFGPGTRLTVL.

The V gene is TRBV18, the J gene TRBJ2-5; 12 bases line up with TRBD2. The end of the DNA aligns better with TRBJ2-7, so the J call may be wrong. Germline lookup yields CDR1 KGHSH and CDR2 LQKENI. This CDR3 comprises 15 residues. The CDR3 DNA sequence: TGTGCCAGCTCACCCACTAGCGGGGGGAAGTACGAGCAGTACTTC. Protein sequence: CASSPTSGGKYEQYF.

The rearrangement uses TRBV7-2 and TRBJ2-3; D might be TRBD1 (6 bases). CDR3 length equals 16 residues. Germline V gene data show CDR1 as SGHTA and CDR2 as FQGNSA. Trimming took off 5 bases at V and 1 base at J, with 16 bases between the two ends. In DNA form, the CDR3 reads TGTGCCAGCAGCCCCCCCCGGGGACAACGCACAGATACGCAGTATTTT. Protein product: CASSPPRGQRTDTQYF. Filled out from reference TRBV7-2 and TRBJ2-3, the complete variable domain reads GAGVSQSPSNKVTEKGKDVELRCDPISGHTALYWYRQSLGQGLEFLIYFQGNSAPDKSGLPSDRFSAERTGGSVSTLTIQRTQQEDSAVYLCASSPPRGQRTDTQYFGPGTRLTVL.

Regarding this clonotype: A much more abundant neighbour one base away suggests this may be a read error. This chain uses TRBV12-3 or TRBV12-4 with TRBJ2-3, with 9 bases fitting TRBD1. The CDR3 sequence is 15 residues long. The CDR3 is CASSLGQGMADAQYF. As DNA, the CDR3 is TGTGCCAGCAGCCTTGGACAGGGGATGGCAGATGCGCAGTATTTT.

The chain recombines TRBV7-2 with TRBJ1-2; TRBD1 is a possible D gene (6 bases). The V and J ends lost 4 bases and 7 bases respectively, with 19 bases between them. This CDR3 spans 15 amino acids. The germline V gene has CDR1 SGHTA and CDR2 FQGNSA. This CDR3 reads CASSSKGPQGSGYTF. The CDR3 DNA sequence: TGTGCCAGCAGCTCGAAAGGACCACAGGGTAGTGGCTACACCTTC.

The rearrangement joins TRBV18 to TRBJ2-5; D perhaps matches TRBD2 (5 bases). The CDR3 is 16 amino acids. V lost 1 base and J 2 bases, leaving 14 bases between the germline ends. Germline values: CDR1 KGHSH, CDR2 LQKENI. The CDR3 nucleotides read TGTGCCAGCTCACCACTCGACTACCCCAATCAAGAGACCCAGTACTTC. This codes for CASSPLDYPNQETQYF.

Only one count was recorded for this clonotype. The rearrangement links TRBV4-3 to TRBJ1-6, with D possibly TRBD1 on 5 matching bases. Germline V gene lookup returns CDR1 LGHNA and CDR2 YSLEER. The CDR3 extends over 14 amino acids. V dropped 5 bases and J dropped 10 bases, with 15 bases sitting between them. The DNA for the CDR3 is TGCGCCAGCAGCGAGGGGCCCCAAGGATCACCCCTCCACTTT. This encodes CASSEGPQGSPLHF.

CDR3 coding DNA: TGTGCCAGCAGCGTAGGGGCGAGCGGGAGGGAGACCCAGTACTTC. It codes for CASSVGASGRETQYF. J is TRBJ2-4 and V is TRBV9; 9 bases match TRBD2. The better agreement between TRBJ2-5 and the DNA end casts doubt on the J call. The CDR3 runs to 15 residues. Germline CDR1 SGDLS, CDR2 YYNGEE.

This chain connects TRBV6-6 to TRBJ1-5; D possibly corresponds to TRBD1 (5 bases). CDR1 and CDR2 (germline): MNHNY, SVGAGI (reference sequence). This CDR3 contains 14 residues. Trimming removed 6 bases from V and 7 bases from J, with 16 bases in between. DNA for the CDR3: TGTGCCAGCAGCCATATCAGGGAGCGACAGCCCCAGCATTTT. This sequence encodes CASSHIRERQPQHF.

The chain employs TRBV3-1 and TRBJ1-2; TRBD1 might be the D (5 bases). Germline CDR1 reads LGHDT; CDR2 reads YNNKEL (reference sequence). Trimming removed 1 base from V and 3 bases from J, with 9 bases in between. This CDR3 is built from 14 residues. The CDR3 region is CASSQAGTDYGYTF. The CDR3 nucleotides read TGTGCCAGCAGCCAAGCCGGGACGGACTATGGCTACACCTTC.

The chain has TRBV7-9 and TRBJ2-7; perhaps TRBD1 as D (5 bases). The CDR3 extends over 14 amino acids. Between the trimmed V and J ends, which lost 5 bases and 3 bases, there was a span of 14 bases. Germline CDR1 and CDR2: SEHNR and FQNEAQ (reference sequence). This CDR3 is CASSPGARVYEQYF. CDR3 sequence (DNA): TGTGCCAGCAGCCCCGGAGCCAGGGTCTACGAGCAGTACTTC.